Following are 23 T cell receptor beta chains from one sample sequenced in a study of blood T cell repertoires in COVID-19. Some clones are missing from TCRdb's copy, which holds only in-frame ones; the method was immunoSEQ multiplex PCR. This table has about 380,000 clones, around 85% appearing once. The sample consisted of peripheral blood. The receptors originated from a woman aged 18 to 35 with acute or convalescent COVID-19.

This clone was detected only once. The rearrangement uses TRBV19 and TRBJ1-5, with 8 nucleotides matching TRBD1. The ends lost 0 bases at V and 7 bases at J; junction bases unmatched: 5. Germline assignment: CDR1 LNHDA and CDR2 SQIVND (reference sequence). The CDR3 is 15 amino acids. The chain's CDR3 is CASSIDQGARQPQHF. Here the CDR3 DNA reads TGTGCCAGTAGTATAGACCAGGGGGCTCGACAGCCCCAGCATTTT.

The gene calls are TRBV11-1 and TRBJ1-1; D remains unclear. V was trimmed by 5 bases and J by 1 base, leaving 5 bases between them. Germline V lookup: CDR1 SGHAT, CDR2 FQDESV (reference sequence). The CDR3 has 12 residues. CDR3 sequence: CASSVWNTEAFF. CDR3 DNA sequence: TGTGCCAGCAGCGTATGGAACACTGAAGCTTTCTTT.

The chain has TRBV27 and TRBJ2-2; the D is unclear. CDR3 length: 15 amino acids. Germline V gene sequence: CDR1 MNHEY, CDR2 SMNVEV (reference sequence). V gave up 5 bases and J gave up 6 bases, with 16 bases separating them. CDR3 loop: CASSPIYPRAGELFF. The CDR3, as DNA: TGTGCCAGCAGTCCCATATACCCCCGGGCCGGGGAGCTGTTTTTT.

This clone was found a few times. The chain carries TRBV28 and TRBJ1-2; possible D gene TRBD1, 5 bases. Germline V gene lookup returns CDR1 MDHEN and CDR2 SYDVKM. There are 12 residues in the CDR3. Trimming left V 4 bases short and J 5 bases short, with 8 bases between. The CDR3 is CASSSAGYGYTF. Here the CDR3 DNA reads TGTGCCAGCAGTTCGGCAGGGTATGGCTACACCTTC.

This clone came up a few times. The CDR3 DNA follows: TGTGCCAGCTGTCTTCCGGGGAGAATAGCTTTCTTT. This translates into CASCLPGRIAFF. The chain has TRBV28 and TRBJ1-1; D unresolved. V lost 8 bases and J lost 10, with 17 bases in between. This CDR3 spans 12 amino acids. CDR1 is MDHEN and CDR2 is SYDVKM in the germline V gene.

This rearrangement joins TRBV28 to TRBJ1-2; D may be TRBD1 (5 bases). The length of the CDR3 is 12 residues. Trimming left V 7 bases short and J 4 bases short, with 10 bases between. The V gene's germline CDR1 is MDHEN and CDR2 SYDVKM. The CDR3 spells CASTFDSYGYTF. Written as DNA, the CDR3 is TGTGCCAGCACCTTCGACAGCTATGGCTACACCTTC.

The J gene is TRBJ1-1, the V gene TRBV4-1, with D tentatively TRBD1 (6 bases). Germline loops: CDR1 MGHRA, CDR2 YSYEKL. The CDR3 has 15 amino acids. Trimming took 6 bases from V and 3 from J, leaving 17 bases between them. The CDR3 DNA is TGCGCCAGCAGAGAGGGGGTGGGTGGGTACACTGAAGCTTTCTTT. It yields the protein CASREGVGGYTEAFF.

The chain employs TRBV4-2 and TRBJ1-5; D call uncertain. The germline V gene encodes CDR1 LGHNA and CDR2 YNFKEQ. The CDR3 sequence is 15 residues long. V was pared by 0 bases and J by 4 bases, with 10 bases between. The CDR3 coding sequence is TGTGCCAGCAGCCAAGATCCAGGTAGGAATCAGCCCCAGCATTTT. It is translated as CASSQDPGRNQPQHF.

This clone was seen just once. The chain uses TRBV29-1 and TRBJ2-7; the match to TRBD1 covers 9 bases. V shed 6 bases and J 7 bases; nucleotides not matched to a gene: 13. CDR3 length: 14 amino acids. Germline values: CDR1 SQVTM, CDR2 ANQGSEA. CDR3 DNA sequence: TGCAGCGTGCTTCCGGGACAGGGCTCTAAGGAGCAGTACTTC. Its translation is CSVLPGQGSKEQYF.

CDR3 sequence (DNA): TGTGCCACCAGCAGTCGCTATGGCTACACCTTC. This translates into CATSSRYGYTF. The chain uses TRBV15 and TRBJ1-2; D gene unclear. This CDR3 is built from 11 residues. The V end lost 3 bases, the J end lost 4 bases, and 3 bases lay between the germline ends. Germline assignment: CDR1 LNHNV and CDR2 YYDKDF (reference sequence).

The V gene is TRBV19, the J gene TRBJ1-2; 7 nucleotides align to TRBD1. This CDR3 spans 13 amino acids. Germline V CDR1 and CDR2: LNHDA, SQIVND (reference sequence). V shed 6 bases, J shed 6 bases, and the junction held 7 bases outside the gene matches. CDR3 nucleotides: TGTGCCAGTAGAACACAGGGGATGGATGGCTACACCTTC. Translated: CASRTQGMDGYTF.

The chain couples TRBV4-2 to TRBJ1-3; D possibly corresponds to TRBD1 (5 bases). This CDR3 spans 17 amino acids. Germline V lookup: CDR1 LGHNA, CDR2 YNFKEQ. Deletions cut 4 bases from V and 0 bases from J, with 16 bases between. CDR3 nucleotides: TGTGCCAGCAGCCCCATACAGGAGGGAGCCTCTGGAAACACCATATATTTT. It codes for CASSPIQEGASGNTIYF.

The chain is built from TRBV27 and TRBJ1-2; D gene ambiguous. This CDR3 contains 13 residues. Germline values: CDR1 MNHEY, CDR2 SMNVEV (reference sequence). Trimming cost V 5 bases and J 6 bases, with 13 bases left between them. The CDR3, as DNA: TGTGCCAGCAGTCGCCCCGGGTTAGATGGCTACACCTTC. As protein: CASSRPGLDGYTF.

The chain joins TRBV15 to TRBJ1-5; 7 bases fit TRBD1. The V segment lost 1 base and the J segment 0 bases; nucleotides outside the gene matches: 6. Germline CDR1 reads LNHNV; CDR2 reads YYDKDF (reference sequence). This CDR3 comprises 17 residues. The CDR3 sequence is CATSRGGTDHSNQPQHF. For the CDR3, the DNA is TGTGCCACCAGCAGAGGGGGGACAGATCATAGCAATCAGCCCCAGCATTTT.

This sequence joins TRBV10-2 and TRBJ2-7; a weak D match, TRBD1 (5 bases). The germline V gene has CDR1 WSHSY and CDR2 SAAADI. The CDR3 totals 13 residues. V lost 2 bases and J 6 bases, leaving 11 bases between the germline ends. As DNA, the CDR3 is TGCGCCAGCAGTGAGAAGGGGCGGATCGAGCAGTACTTC. Encoded protein: CASSEKGRIEQYF.

V usage is TRBV19 and J usage is TRBJ1-2; 11 positions match TRBD1. The V gene end was trimmed by 6 bases and the J gene end by 2 bases; junction bases not matched to a gene: 5. Looked up from germline, CDR1 is LNHDA and CDR2 is SQIVND (reference sequence). This CDR3 comprises 15 residues. The CDR3 coding sequence is TGTGCCAGTAGCCGGACAGGGGGCCCAAACTATGGCTACACCTTC. It codes for CASSRTGGPNYGYTF.

This chain links TRBV6-5 with TRBJ2-3; 8 positions agree with TRBD2. Unmatched junction bases numbered 5, after V lost 11 bases and J lost 7 bases. Per the germline V gene, CDR1 is MNHEY and CDR2 is SVGAGI. The CDR3 has 11 residues. For the CDR3, the DNA is TGTGCCCGACTAGCGTCAAATACGCAGTATTTT. Residues: CARLASNTQYF.

V is TRBV20-1 and J is TRBJ2-7, with 7 bases lining up with TRBD2. CDR3 length: 14 residues. Trimming at V came to 3 bases and at J to 7 bases, leaving 12 bases not matched to a gene. Germline assignment: CDR1 DFQATT and CDR2 SNEGSKA (reference sequence). CDR3 nucleotide sequence: TGCAGTGCTAGTCGACGCGGGGGAATTTGGGAGCAGTACTTC. This sequence encodes CSASRRGGIWEQYF.

The CDR3 loop is CATSRDKGNNSPLHF. The CDR3 nucleotides read TGTGCCACCAGCAGAGATAAGGGGAACAATTCACCCCTCCACTTT. The chain links TRBV15 to TRBJ1-6, with a weak D call TRBD1 (5 bases). Per the germline V gene, CDR1 is LNHNV and CDR2 is YYDKDF (reference sequence). The CDR3 runs to 15 residues. V lost 0 bases and J 7 bases, leaving 10 bases between the germline ends. Filled out from reference TRBV15 and TRBJ1-6, the complete variable domain reads DAMVIQNPRYQVTQFGKPVTLSCSQTLNHNVMYWYQQKSSQAPKLLFHYYDKDFNNEADTPDNFQSRRPNTSFCFLDIRSPGLGDTAMYLCATSRDKGNNSPLHFGNGTRLTVT.

The V gene is TRBV4-1, the J gene TRBJ1-5; the D is unclear. Germline lookup yields CDR1 MGHRA and CDR2 YSYEKL. The CDR3 sequence is 14 residues long. Trimming removed 4 bases from V and 4 bases from J, with 11 bases in between. CDR3 protein: CASSLRTVNQPQHF. As DNA, the CDR3 is TGCGCCAGCAGCCTTAGGACTGTTAATCAGCCCCAGCATTTT.

This sequence joins TRBV6-5 and TRBJ2-1, with 8 bases lining up with TRBD1. This CDR3 spans 15 amino acids. J lost 4 bases, V lost 8 bases, and 10 bases had no gene match. CDR1 and CDR2 (germline): MNHEY, SVGAGI. CDR3 loop: CASGRGDRLYNEQFF. CDR3 nucleotide sequence: TGTGCCAGCGGAAGAGGGGACAGGCTTTACAATGAGCAGTTCTTC.

The chain uses TRBV12-3 or TRBV12-4 and TRBJ2-7, with a tentative D call TRBD2 (5 bases). The CDR3 contains 13 residues. Deletions cut 2 bases from V and 6 bases from J, with 11 bases between. The CDR3 region has the DNA TGTGCCAGCAGTTTATTCCTAGCAATCGAGCAGTACTTC. Amino acids: CASSLFLAIEQYF.

The CDR3 DNA sequence: TGTGCCAGTAGTATCCAGTACAGGGCTAATGAAAAACTGTTTTTT. Translation gives CASSIQYRANEKLFF. V and J are TRBV19 and TRBJ1-4; the D gene is possibly TRBD1 (6 bases). Germline V lookup: CDR1 LNHDA, CDR2 SQIVND (reference sequence). This CDR3 has 15 amino acids. The germline V and J ends were trimmed by 3 bases and 3 bases, with 11 bases remaining between them.